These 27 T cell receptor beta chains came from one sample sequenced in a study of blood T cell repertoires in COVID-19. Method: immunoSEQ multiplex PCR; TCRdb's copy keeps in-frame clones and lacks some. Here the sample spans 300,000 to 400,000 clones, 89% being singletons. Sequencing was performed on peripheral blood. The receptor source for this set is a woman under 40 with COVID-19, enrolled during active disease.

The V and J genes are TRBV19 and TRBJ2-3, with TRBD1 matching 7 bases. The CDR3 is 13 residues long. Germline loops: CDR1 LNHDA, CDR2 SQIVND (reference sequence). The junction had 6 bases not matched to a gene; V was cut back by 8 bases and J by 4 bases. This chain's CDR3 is CASGTDWPDTQYF. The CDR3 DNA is TGTGCCAGTGGGACAGACTGGCCAGATACGCAGTATTTT.

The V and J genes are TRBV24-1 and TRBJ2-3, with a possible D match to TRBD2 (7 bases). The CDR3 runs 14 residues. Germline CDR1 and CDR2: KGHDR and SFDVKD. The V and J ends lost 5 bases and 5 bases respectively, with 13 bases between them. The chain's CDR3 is CATSAEGGVDTQYF. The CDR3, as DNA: TGTGCCACCAGTGCCGAGGGGGGGGTAGATACGCAGTATTTT.

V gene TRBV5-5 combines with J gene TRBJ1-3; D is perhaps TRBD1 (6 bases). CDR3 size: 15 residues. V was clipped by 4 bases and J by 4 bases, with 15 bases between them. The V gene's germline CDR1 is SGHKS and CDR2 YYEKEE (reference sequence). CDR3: CASSTGRGAGNTIYF. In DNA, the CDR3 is TGTGCCAGCAGCACCGGCCGGGGGGCCGGAAACACCATATATTTT.

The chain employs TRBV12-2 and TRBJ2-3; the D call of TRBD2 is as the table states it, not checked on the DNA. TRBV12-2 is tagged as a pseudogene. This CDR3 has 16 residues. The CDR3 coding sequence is TGTGCAAGTCGCTTATTTTTCTTGTCTTCGACAGATACGCAGTATTTT. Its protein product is CASRLFFLSSTDTQYF.

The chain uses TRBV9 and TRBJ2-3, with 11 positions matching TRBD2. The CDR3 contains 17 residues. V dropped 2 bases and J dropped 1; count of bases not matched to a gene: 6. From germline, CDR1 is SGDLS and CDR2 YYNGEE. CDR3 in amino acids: CASSVRISGGGTDTQYF. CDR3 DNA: TGTGCCAGCAGCGTCCGCATTAGCGGGGGGGGCACAGATACGCAGTATTTT. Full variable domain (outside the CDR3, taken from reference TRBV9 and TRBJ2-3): DSGVTQTPKHLITATGQRVTLRCSPRSGDLSVYWYQQSLDQGLQFLIQYYNGEERAKGNILERFSAQQFPDLHSELNLSSLELGDSALYFCASSVRISGGGTDTQYFGPGTRLTVL.

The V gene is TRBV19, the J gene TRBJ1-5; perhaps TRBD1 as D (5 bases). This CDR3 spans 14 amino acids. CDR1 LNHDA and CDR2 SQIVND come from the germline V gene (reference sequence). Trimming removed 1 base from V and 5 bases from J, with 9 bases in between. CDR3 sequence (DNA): TGTGCCAGTAGTATAGCTCAGGGTGATCAGCCCCAGCATTTT. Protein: CASSIAQGDQPQHF.

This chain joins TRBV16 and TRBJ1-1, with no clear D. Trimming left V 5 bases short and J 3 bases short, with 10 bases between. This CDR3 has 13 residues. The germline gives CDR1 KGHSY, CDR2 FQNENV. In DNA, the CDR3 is TGTGCCAGCAGCAATGCCCGGGACACTGAAGCTTTCTTT. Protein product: CASSNARDTEAFF.

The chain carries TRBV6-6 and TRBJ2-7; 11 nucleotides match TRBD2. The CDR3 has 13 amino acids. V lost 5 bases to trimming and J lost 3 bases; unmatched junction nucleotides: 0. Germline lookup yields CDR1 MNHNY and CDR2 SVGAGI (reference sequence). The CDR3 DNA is TGTGCCAGCAGTGGGACTAGCGGCTACGAGCAGTACGTC. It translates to CASSGTSGYEQYV.

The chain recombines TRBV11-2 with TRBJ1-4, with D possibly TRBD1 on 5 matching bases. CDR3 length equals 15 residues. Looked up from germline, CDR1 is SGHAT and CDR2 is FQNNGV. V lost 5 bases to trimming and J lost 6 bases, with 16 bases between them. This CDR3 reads CASSAGKGVYEKLFF. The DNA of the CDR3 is TGTGCCAGCAGCGCTGGTAAAGGGGTATATGAAAAACTGTTTTTT. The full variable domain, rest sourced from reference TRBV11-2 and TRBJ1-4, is EAGVAQSPRYKIIEKRQSVAFWCNPISGHATLYWYQQILGQGPKLLIQFQNNGVVDDSQLPKDRFSAERLKGVDSTLKIQPAKLEDSAVYLCASSAGKGVYEKLFFGSGTQLSVL.

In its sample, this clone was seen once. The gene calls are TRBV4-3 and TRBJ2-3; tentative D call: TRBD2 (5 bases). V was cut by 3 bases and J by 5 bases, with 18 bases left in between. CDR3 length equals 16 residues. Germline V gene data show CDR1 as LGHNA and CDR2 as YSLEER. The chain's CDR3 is CASSQNPSTTGDTQYF. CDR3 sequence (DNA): TGCGCCAGCAGCCAGAATCCTAGCACTACCGGAGATACGCAGTATTTT.

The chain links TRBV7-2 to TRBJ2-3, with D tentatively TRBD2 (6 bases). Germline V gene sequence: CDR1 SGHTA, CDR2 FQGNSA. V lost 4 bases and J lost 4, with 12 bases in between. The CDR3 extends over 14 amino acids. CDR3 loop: CASSYVAGPDTQYF. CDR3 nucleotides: TGTGCCAGCAGCTACGTTGCGGGGCCAGATACGCAGTATTTT. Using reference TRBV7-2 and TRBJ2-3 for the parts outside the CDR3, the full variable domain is GAGVSQSPSNKVTEKGKDVELRCDPISGHTALYWYRQSLGQGLEFLIYFQGNSAPDKSGLPSDRFSAERTGGSVSTLTIQRTQQEDSAVYLCASSYVAGPDTQYFGPGTRLTVL.

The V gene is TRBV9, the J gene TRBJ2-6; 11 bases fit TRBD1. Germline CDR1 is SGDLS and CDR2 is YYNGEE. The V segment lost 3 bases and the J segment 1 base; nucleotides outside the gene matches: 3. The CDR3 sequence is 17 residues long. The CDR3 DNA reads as TGTGCCAGCAGCGAGGACAGGGGGCTGTCTGGGGCCAACGTCCTGACTTTC. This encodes CASSEDRGLSGANVLTF. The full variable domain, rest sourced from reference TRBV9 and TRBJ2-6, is DSGVTQTPKHLITATGQRVTLRCSPRSGDLSVYWYQQSLDQGLQFLIQYYNGEERAKGNILERFSAQQFPDLHSELNLSSLELGDSALYFCASSEDRGLSGANVLTFGAGSRLTVL.

CDR3 loop: CASSKGAVVPQHF. The CDR3 DNA is TGTGCCAGCAGTAAGGGGGCCGTGGTGCCCCAGCATTTT. The rearrangement links TRBV6-2 or TRBV6-3 to TRBJ1-5; 7 bases match TRBD1. The CDR3 totals 13 residues. CDR1 is MNHEY and CDR2 is SVGEGT in the germline V gene. J lost 9 bases, V lost 5 bases, and 7 bases had no gene match.

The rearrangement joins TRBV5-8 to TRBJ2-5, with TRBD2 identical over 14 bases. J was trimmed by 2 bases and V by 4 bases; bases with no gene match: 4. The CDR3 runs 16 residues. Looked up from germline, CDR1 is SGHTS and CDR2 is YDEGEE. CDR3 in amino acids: CASSRGTSGGQETQYF. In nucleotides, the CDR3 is TGTGCCAGCAGCAGAGGGACTAGCGGGGGACAAGAGACCCAGTACTTC.

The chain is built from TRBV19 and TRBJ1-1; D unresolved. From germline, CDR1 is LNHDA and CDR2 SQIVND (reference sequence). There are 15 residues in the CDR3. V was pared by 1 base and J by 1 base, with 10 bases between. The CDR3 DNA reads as TGTGCCAGTAGTATAGTTGTGGGAGAGAACACTGAAGCTTTCTTT. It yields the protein CASSIVVGENTEAFF.

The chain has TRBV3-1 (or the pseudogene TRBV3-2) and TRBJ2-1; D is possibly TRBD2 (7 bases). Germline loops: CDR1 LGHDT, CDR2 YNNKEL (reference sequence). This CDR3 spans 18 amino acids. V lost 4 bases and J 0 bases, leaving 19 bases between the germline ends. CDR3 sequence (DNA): TGTGCCAGCAGCCCAGAGGGGGGGTACAGGAGCTCCTACAATGAGCAGTTCTTC. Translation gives CASSPEGGYRSSYNEQFF.

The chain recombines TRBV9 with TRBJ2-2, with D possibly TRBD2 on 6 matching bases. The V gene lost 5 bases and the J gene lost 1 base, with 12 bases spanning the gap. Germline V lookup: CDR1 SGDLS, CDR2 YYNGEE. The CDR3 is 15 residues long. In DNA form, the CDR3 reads TGTGCCAGCAGTTTTAAGGGAGGGAACACCGGGGAGCTGTTTTTT. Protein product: CASSFKGGNTGELFF.

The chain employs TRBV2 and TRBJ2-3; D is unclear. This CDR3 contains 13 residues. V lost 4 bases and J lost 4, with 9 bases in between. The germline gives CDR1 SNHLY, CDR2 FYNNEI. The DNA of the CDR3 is TGTGCCAGCAGTGCAGTGCCCGCAGATACGCAGTATTTT. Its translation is CASSAVPADTQYF.

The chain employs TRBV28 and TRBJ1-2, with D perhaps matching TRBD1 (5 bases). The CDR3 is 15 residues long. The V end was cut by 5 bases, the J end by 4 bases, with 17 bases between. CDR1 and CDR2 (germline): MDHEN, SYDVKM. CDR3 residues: CASSPPFDSGYGYTF. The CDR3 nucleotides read TGTGCCAGCAGTCCCCCCTTCGACAGTGGCTATGGCTACACCTTC.

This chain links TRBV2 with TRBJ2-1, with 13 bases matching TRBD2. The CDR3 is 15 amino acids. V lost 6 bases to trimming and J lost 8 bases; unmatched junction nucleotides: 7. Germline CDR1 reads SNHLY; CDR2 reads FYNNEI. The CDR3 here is CASRILAGGPHEQFF. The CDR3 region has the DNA TGTGCCAGCAGGATACTAGCGGGAGGGCCCCATGAGCAGTTCTTC.

This chain's CDR3 is CASSLVRTDTQYF. The CDR3 coding sequence is TGTGCCAGCAGCTTGGTCAGAACAGATACGCAGTATTTT. The chain uses TRBV5-6 and TRBJ2-3; the D is unclear. The CDR3 length is 13 residues. CDR1 is SGHDT, CDR2 YYEEEE, per germline. The germline V and J ends were trimmed by 0 bases and 3 bases, with 5 bases remaining between them.

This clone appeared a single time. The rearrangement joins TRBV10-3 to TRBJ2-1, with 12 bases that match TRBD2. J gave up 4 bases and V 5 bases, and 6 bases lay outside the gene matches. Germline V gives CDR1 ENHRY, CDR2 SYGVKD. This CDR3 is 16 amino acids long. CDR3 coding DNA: TGTGCCATCAGTAAAACTAGCGGGGGGATGTACAATGAGCAGTTCTTC. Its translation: CAISKTSGGMYNEQFF.

The CDR3 coding sequence is TGTGCCAGCAGCTTAGGTTCGGCGGGGAACACTGAAGCTTTCTTT. It specifies CASSLGSAGNTEAFF. The chain has TRBV7-2 and TRBJ1-1; D remains ambiguous. Trimming shortened V by 1 base and J by 1 base, and 10 bases separated the two germline ends. The CDR3 is made up of 15 amino acids. Germline CDR1 is SGHTA and CDR2 is FQGNSA.

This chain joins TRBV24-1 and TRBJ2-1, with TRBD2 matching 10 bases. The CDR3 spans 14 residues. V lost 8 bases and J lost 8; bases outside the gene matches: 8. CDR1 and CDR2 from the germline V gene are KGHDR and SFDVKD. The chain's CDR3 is CATTSGRVLDEQFF. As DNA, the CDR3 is TGTGCCACCACAAGCGGGAGGGTTTTGGATGAGCAGTTCTTC.

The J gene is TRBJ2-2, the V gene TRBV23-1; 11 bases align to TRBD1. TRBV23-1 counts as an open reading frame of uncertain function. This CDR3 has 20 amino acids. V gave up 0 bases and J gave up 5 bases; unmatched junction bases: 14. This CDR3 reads CASSQSIHPTGTGGTGELFF. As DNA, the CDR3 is TGCGCCAGCAGTCAATCCATCCACCCCACCGGGACAGGGGGTACCGGGGAGCTGTTTTTT.

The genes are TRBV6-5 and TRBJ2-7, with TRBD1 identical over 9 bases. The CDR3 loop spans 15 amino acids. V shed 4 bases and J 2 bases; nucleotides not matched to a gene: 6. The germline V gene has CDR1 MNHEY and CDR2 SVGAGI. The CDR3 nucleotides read TGTGCCAGCAGTTCCGACAGGGGGGGGACCTACGAGCAGTACGTC. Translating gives CASSSDRGGTYEQYV.

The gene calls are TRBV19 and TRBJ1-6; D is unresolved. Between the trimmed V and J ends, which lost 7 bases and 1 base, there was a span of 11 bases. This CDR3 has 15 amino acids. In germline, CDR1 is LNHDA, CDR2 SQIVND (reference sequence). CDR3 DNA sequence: TGTGCCAGTAAAAAGAAGGAGTCCTATAATTCACCCCTCCACTTT. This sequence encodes CASKKKESYNSPLHF. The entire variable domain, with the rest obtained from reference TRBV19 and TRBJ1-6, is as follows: DGGITQSPKYLFRKEGQNVTLSCEQNLNHDAMYWYRQDPGQGLRLIYYSQIVNDFQKGDIAEGYSVSREKKESFPLTVTSAQKNPTAFYLCASKKKESYNSPLHFGNGTRLTVT.